This T cell receptor beta chain emerged from a study of blood T cell repertoires in COVID-19. The repertoire was sequenced with immunoSEQ multiplex PCR; TCRdb's copy has only in-frame clones and lacks some. The table lists approximately 390,000 clones, roughly 88% of them singletons, with roughly 2% in the top ten. V dropped 6 bases and J dropped 2; count of bases not matched to a gene: 6. CDR3 length: 15 residues. CDR1 MGHRA and CDR2 YSYEKL come from the germline V gene. The clonotype was recovered from a woman aged 40 to 49 with acute COVID-19. The sequencing sample was made of PBMCs or T cells enriched from blood (not recorded which). The chain combines TRBV4-1 with TRBJ2-7, with 11 positions matching TRBD2. For the CDR3, the DNA is TGCGCCAGCAGTCCACCTAGCGGGGGGACCTACGAGCAGTACTTC. It translates to CASSPPSGGTYEQYF.